Below are 23 T cell receptor beta chains sequenced from a single sample in a study of CDR3 diversity in severe acne. MiXCR, run by TCRdb on the PCR reads, gives a single entry per CDR3 protein. The table records about 100,000 distinct CDR3 sequences, roughly half of them present only once. Material: blood. The receptors derive from a male donor with acne.

This clonotype was seen repeatedly, ten times or more. The genes are TRBV10-3 and TRBJ2-6; D gene uncertain. Trimming left V 6 bases short and J 1 base short, with 10 bases between. This CDR3 comprises 15 residues. Germline V gene lookup returns CDR1 ENHRY and CDR2 SYGVKD. DNA of the CDR3: TGTGCCATCAGGAGCCCTTTGTCTGGGGCCAACGTCCTGACTTTC. Protein: CAIRSPLSGANVLTF.

V usage is TRBV6-5 and J usage is TRBJ2-1; D is unclear. The last part of the DNA fits TRBJ2-5 better; the J call may be wrong. Germline-derived CDR1 and CDR2 are MNHEY and SVGAGI. CDR3 length equals 15 residues. The CDR3 spells CASSYLGPPQETQYF. The CDR3 DNA reads TGTGCCAGCAGTTACTTGGGCCCTCCACAAGAGACCCAGTACTTC.

This sequence joins TRBV24-1 and TRBJ1-5; D is undetermined. The CDR3 consists of 15 residues. Trimming removed 4 bases from V and 0 bases from J, with 9 bases in between. Germline CDR1 reads KGHDR; CDR2 reads SFDVKD. The CDR3 DNA reads TGTGCCACCAGTGACAAACAGAATAGCAATCAGCCCCAGCATTTT. Protein product: CATSDKQNSNQPQHF.

J is TRBJ2-4 and V is TRBV4-1; the match to TRBD1 covers 11 bases. The CDR3 runs 17 residues. Germline V gene lookup returns CDR1 MGHRA and CDR2 YSYEKL. J gave up 8 bases and V 3 bases, and 12 bases lay outside the gene matches. CDR3 amino acids: CASSQFREGQGDYIQYF. CDR3 in DNA: TGCGCCAGCAGCCAGTTTAGGGAGGGACAGGGGGATTACATTCAGTACTTC.

The CDR3 here is CAISEPSYSYEQYF. As DNA, the CDR3 is TGTGCCATCAGTGAGCCAAGCTACTCCTACGAGCAGTACTTC. V usage is TRBV10-3 and J usage is TRBJ2-7; D remains ambiguous. Trimming took 2 bases from V and 0 from J, leaving 8 bases between them. The CDR3 length is 14 residues. Germline V gene data show CDR1 as ENHRY and CDR2 as SYGVKD.

J is TRBJ2-7 and V is TRBV5-4, with D unclear. In germline, CDR1 is SGHNT, CDR2 YYREEE (reference sequence). The length of the CDR3 is 15 residues. V was clipped by 4 bases and J by 0 bases, with 14 bases between them. In DNA form, the CDR3 reads TGTGCCAGCAGCCAAGAGGATTCCAGCTCCTACGAGCAGTACTTC. Translating it yields CASSQEDSSSYEQYF.

Many counts were recorded for this clonotype. The rearrangement joins TRBV12-3 or TRBV12-4 to TRBJ2-7; 9 bases map to TRBD1. V lost 3 bases to trimming and J lost 3 bases; unmatched junction nucleotides: 6. The CDR3 runs to 15 residues. In DNA form, the CDR3 reads TGTGCCAGCAGTTTTCCGGGACAGGGTTTCTACGAGCAGTACTTC. This sequence encodes CASSFPGQGFYEQYF.

Sample share makes this clonotype medium-sized. The CDR3 protein is CASSSQGYGYTF. The CDR3 coding sequence is TGTGCCAGTAGTTCTCAGGGTTATGGCTACACCTTC. The chain recombines TRBV19 with TRBJ1-2; tentatively, D is TRBD1 (5 bases). The CDR3 spans 12 residues. Trimming took 5 bases from V and 5 from J, leaving 9 bases between them. Germline CDR1 and CDR2: LNHDA and SQIVND (reference sequence). Together with reference TRBV19 and TRBJ1-2, the CDR3 gives the full variable domain: DGGITQSPKYLFRKEGQNVTLSCEQNLNHDAMYWYRQDPGQGLRLIYYSQIVNDFQKGDIAEGYSVSREKKESFPLTVTSAQKNPTAFYLCASSSQGYGYTFGSGTRLTVV.

At least ten counts were recorded for this clonotype. CDR3 in amino acids: CASSPQGTEYEQYF. CDR3 DNA sequence: TGTGCCAGCTCACCACAGGGGACCGAATACGAGCAGTACTTC. This chain links TRBV18 with TRBJ2-7; the D gene could be TRBD1 or TRBD2 (5 bases each). V lost 1 base, J lost 4 bases, and 11 bases lay in between. The CDR3 covers 14 residues. Germline CDR1 KGHSH, CDR2 LQKENI.

A remark on this clonotype: At one end the junction does not follow the germline gene, possibly because of a read error. The chain recombines TRBV7-9 with TRBJ2-2; 7 bases map to TRBD2. CDR3 length equals 15 residues. Per the germline V gene, CDR1 is SEHNR and CDR2 is FQNEAQ (reference sequence). CDR3 sequence: CASTLMGGFTGELSF. Here the CDR3 DNA reads TGTGCCAGCACCCTCATGGGGGGGTTCACCGGGGAGCTGTCTTTT.

A word on this clonotype: Given a much more abundant clone one base away, this may be a read error. The rearrangement uses TRBV5-5 and TRBJ2-5; no clear D gene. The V end was cut by 4 bases, the J end by 5 bases, with 15 bases between. Germline lookup yields CDR1 SGHKS and CDR2 YYEKEE (reference sequence). There are 14 residues in the CDR3. DNA for the CDR3: TGTGCCAGCAGCATGGGATTTGGTTTTGAGACCCAGTACTTC. Its protein product is CASSMGFGFETQYF.

CDR3 DNA: TGCAGCGTCGACAGGGTGGGGACTGAAGCTTTCTTT. Translation: CSVDRVGTEAFF. The V and J genes are TRBV29-1 and TRBJ1-1; 7 bases map to TRBD1. After removal of 6 bases from V and 5 bases from J, the junction contained 6 bases not matched to a gene. CDR3 length: 12 amino acids. Germline V CDR1 and CDR2: SQVTM, ANQGSEA.

V gene TRBV28 combines with J gene TRBJ1-1, with D possibly TRBD1 on 5 matching bases. The CDR3 spans 13 residues. V lost 4 bases to trimming and J lost 4 bases, with 10 bases between them. Germline CDR1 reads MDHEN; CDR2 reads SYDVKM. Here the CDR3 reads CASSWGEATEAFF. CDR3 DNA sequence: TGTGCCAGCAGTTGGGGGGAGGCCACTGAAGCTTTCTTT.

This clonotype is medium-sized. The rearrangement joins TRBV7-9 to TRBJ2-5; 11 bases match TRBD1. Unmatched junction bases numbered 3, after V lost 4 bases and J lost 5 bases. This CDR3 comprises 14 residues. The germline V gene has CDR1 SEHNR and CDR2 FQNEAQ (reference sequence). The CDR3 DNA reads as TGTGCCAGCAGCTCGGGACAGGGGGGGGAGACCCAGTACTTC. Its translation is CASSSGQGGETQYF.

On this clonotype itself: A junction end diverges from the germline sequence, so it may reflect a read error. The chain joins TRBV18 to TRBJ2-7; D may be TRBD1 (5 bases). Germline lookup yields CDR1 KGHSH and CDR2 LQKENI. The length of the CDR3 is 12 residues. CDR3 sequence (DNA): TGTGCCAGCACACCAGGGTCCCACGAGCAGTACTTC. Amino acids: CASTPGSHEQYF.

This chain uses TRBV20-1 with TRBJ2-7; 9 positions agree with TRBD2. The CDR3 consists of 13 residues. Germline V lookup: CDR1 DFQATT, CDR2 SNEGSKA (reference sequence). Trimming at V came to 4 bases and at J to 5 bases, leaving 6 bases not matched to a gene. CDR3 residues: CSAIAGGPNEQYF. In nucleotides, the CDR3 is TGCAGTGCTATTGCGGGAGGGCCGAACGAGCAGTACTTC.

About this clonotype itself: This may be a read error, as it is one base from a much larger clone. The chain has TRBV2 and TRBJ2-7, with TRBD2 matching 9 bases. With 8 bases clipped from V and 4 bases from J, the junction kept 9 bases outside the gene matches. Germline V gene sequence: CDR1 SNHLY, CDR2 FYNNEI. This CDR3 is 14 amino acids long. This CDR3 is CASGVGGGDYEQYF. The CDR3 DNA reads as TGTGCCAGCGGGGTGGGCGGGGGGGATTACGAGCAGTACTTC.

This clonotype was observed a few times. The chain employs TRBV29-1 and TRBJ2-7; D is uncertain. There are 10 residues in the CDR3. Germline CDR1 is SQVTM and CDR2 is ANQGSEA. Trimming took 4 bases from V and 6 from J, leaving 7 bases between them. CDR3 sequence: CSVGLSEQYF. The CDR3 nucleotides read TGCAGCGTTGGTTTGAGCGAGCAGTACTTC.

The V gene is TRBV25-1, the J gene TRBJ2-1; 10 bases map to TRBD1. Trimming cost V 8 bases and J 5 bases; bases outside gene matches: 3. The germline CDR1 and CDR2 sequences are MGHDK and SYGVNS. The CDR3 consists of 13 residues. The CDR3 nucleotides read TGTGCCAGCGGGACAGGGGCTGACAATGAGCAGTTCTTC. Translation: CASGTGADNEQFF.

The chain carries TRBV7-9 and TRBJ2-7; D tentatively reads TRBD1 or TRBD2 (6 bases each). V shed 4 bases and J shed 6 bases, with 16 bases lying between them. Germline CDR1 reads SEHNR; CDR2 reads FQNEAQ (reference sequence). The CDR3 is 14 amino acids. CDR3 sequence reads: CASSSYEEGGEQYF. Here the CDR3 DNA reads TGTGCCAGCAGCTCATACGAGGAGGGGGGCGAGCAGTACTTC.

This clonotype was recorded many times. The chain joins TRBV7-2 to TRBJ1-2; tentatively, D is TRBD1 (5 bases). The CDR3 runs to 15 residues. Germline assignment: CDR1 SGHTA and CDR2 FQGNSA. Trimming pared 3 bases from V and 0 bases from J, leaving 11 bases between. For the CDR3, the DNA is TGTGCCAGCAGCTTCGACAGCGTGGCTAACTATGGCTACACCTTC. Translating it yields CASSFDSVANYGYTF.

J is TRBJ1-4 and V is TRBV19, with a possible D match to TRBD1 (5 bases). The CDR3 is made up of 15 amino acids. The V gene's germline CDR1 is LNHDA and CDR2 SQIVND (reference sequence). Trimming shortened V by 2 bases and J by 3 bases, and 10 bases separated the two germline ends. The CDR3 sequence is CASSITGTSNEKLFF. As DNA, the CDR3 is TGTGCCAGTAGTATAACTGGGACTTCTAATGAAAAACTGTTTTTT.

The chain joins TRBV10-1 to TRBJ1-6; a possible D gene is TRBD1 (5 bases). This CDR3 has 14 amino acids. V was pared by 4 bases and J by 6 bases, with 10 bases between. Germline V gene data show CDR1 as WNHNN and CDR2 as SYGVQD (reference sequence). CDR3: CASSAAGRNSPLHF. DNA of the CDR3: TGCGCCAGCAGTGCGGCAGGGCGTAATTCACCCCTCCACTTT.